The 22 T cell receptor beta chains listed next were all sequenced from one sample in a study of human T cells and chemical hapten exposure. Treatment noted: therapeutic diphenylcyclopropenone sensitization with weekly scalp DPC. Within the library, unique molecular identifiers were attached to each individual cDNA molecule. TCRdb fed the reads into MiXCR, producing one record per CDR3 protein. The sample records under 2,000 distinct CDR3 sequences, 53% being singletons. The source was whole blood, collected before DPC sensitization or 2, 6, or about 24 weeks after (not recorded which). These TCRs come from an adult with alopecia areata. Some clones in this sample may be carry-over from other donors' samples. This table probably holds off-target reads from a library built for another chain.

This clonotype was detected a few times. This sequence joins TRBV7-6 and TRBJ2-5; 11 positions agree with TRBD2. The V gene end was trimmed by 5 bases and the J gene end by 5 bases; junction bases not matched to a gene: 10. This CDR3 comprises 16 residues. Per the germline V gene, CDR1 is SGHVS and CDR2 is FNYEAQ. CDR3 protein: CASSHSGGAVRETQYF. The CDR3 DNA reads TGTGCCAGCAGCCATAGCGGGGGGGCTGTTCGGGAGACCCAGTACTTC.

The chain employs TRBV5-1 and TRBJ2-3; tentatively, D is TRBD1 (5 bases). CDR1 and CDR2 (germline): SGHRS, YFSETQ. The CDR3 sequence is 15 residues long. V was pared by 4 bases and J by 1 base, with 13 bases between. Here the CDR3 DNA reads TGCGCCAGCAGCGCCCAGGGTATTGGCACAGATACGCAGTATTTT. Translation: CASSAQGIGTDTQYF.

The chain has TRBV7-6 and TRBJ2-3; tentative D call: TRBD1 (7 bases). V was shortened by 6 bases and J by 0 bases, with 13 bases between the two germline ends. This CDR3 is 15 amino acids long. CDR1 is SGHVS, CDR2 FNYEAQ, per germline. CDR3 in amino acids: CASRPGGRSTDTQYF. In nucleotides, the CDR3 is TGTGCCAGCAGACCAGGGGGGCGGAGCACAGATACGCAGTATTTT. The complete variable domain, with remaining parts taken from reference TRBV7-6 and TRBJ2-3, reads GAGVSQSPRYKVTKRGQDVALRCDPISGHVSLYWYRQALGQGPEFLTYFNYEAQQDKSGLPNDRFSAERPEGSISTLTIQRTEQRDSAMYRCASRPGGRSTDTQYFGPGTRLTVL.

The chain links TRBV20-1 to TRBJ2-7, with a possible D match to TRBD2 (7 bases). Germline V gives CDR1 DFQATT, CDR2 SNEGSKA (reference sequence). CDR3 size: 14 residues. V lost 2 bases and J 4 bases, leaving 15 bases between the germline ends. The CDR3 is CSARTPGGTYEQYF. The CDR3 DNA is TGCAGTGCTAGAACACCGGGGGGCACTTACGAGCAGTACTTC.

This sequence joins TRBV28 and TRBJ2-4; the match to TRBD1 covers 9 bases. With 6 bases clipped from V and 0 bases from J, the junction kept 6 bases outside the gene matches. CDR3 size: 16 residues. The germline CDR1 and CDR2 sequences are MDHEN and SYDVKM. CDR3 protein: CASRTTGGLAKNIQYF. CDR3 DNA: TGTGCCAGCAGAACTACAGGGGGCCTAGCCAAAAACATTCAGTACTTC.

This chain links TRBV24-1 with TRBJ2-1, with TRBD2 as a possible D gene (7 bases). Trimming removed 9 bases at V and 7 bases at J, with 15 bases between. The V gene's germline CDR1 is KGHDR and CDR2 SFDVKD. CDR3 length: 13 amino acids. CDR3 loop: CATSSKGGNEQFF. CDR3 nucleotides: TGTGCCACCTCCTCCAAGGGGGGGAATGAGCAGTTCTTC.

In its sample, this clonotype was seen a few times. The chain has TRBV20-1 and TRBJ2-5; no clear D. The CDR3 runs to 13 residues. V gave up 5 bases and J gave up 1 base, with 11 bases separating them. CDR1 and CDR2 (germline): DFQATT, SNEGSKA (reference sequence). This CDR3 is CSARPMVQETQYF. CDR3 coding DNA: TGCAGTGCTCGCCCCATGGTCCAAGAGACCCAGTACTTC.

This clonotype came up a few times. The gene calls are TRBV5-1 and TRBJ2-1, with TRBD2 matching 12 bases. Looked up from germline, CDR1 is SGHRS and CDR2 is YFSETQ. V lost 5 bases and J lost 2; bases outside the gene matches: 2. The CDR3 spans 15 residues. CDR3 in amino acids: CASRTSGGPYNEQFF. The CDR3, as DNA: TGCGCCAGCAGGACTAGCGGGGGTCCCTACAATGAGCAGTTCTTC.

The chain joins TRBV11-2 to TRBJ2-2; D might be TRBD2 (5 bases). V lost 4 bases to trimming and J lost 1 base, with 10 bases between them. CDR3 length: 15 residues. Per germline, CDR1 SGHAT and CDR2 FQNNGV. The CDR3 reads CASSWAGGNTGELFF. The CDR3, as DNA: TGTGCCAGCAGCTGGGCTGGAGGGAACACCGGGGAGCTGTTTTTT. Together with reference TRBV11-2 and TRBJ2-2, the CDR3 gives the full variable domain: EAGVAQSPRYKIIEKRQSVAFWCNPISGHATLYWYQQILGQGPKLLIQFQNNGVVDDSQLPKDRFSAERLKGVDSTLKIQPAKLEDSAVYLCASSWAGGNTGELFFGEGSRLTVL.

J is TRBJ2-1 and V is TRBV12-3 or TRBV12-4; D remains ambiguous. This CDR3 comprises 16 residues. V was cut by 4 bases and J by 0 bases, with 13 bases left in between. The CDR3 region has the DNA TGTGCCAGCAGTTATGGCGGTCTGAGCTCCTACAATGAGCAGTTCTTC. This sequence encodes CASSYGGLSSYNEQFF.

The chain employs TRBV7-2 and TRBJ1-2; perhaps TRBD1 as D (5 bases). The CDR3 spans 12 residues. Germline V gene sequence: CDR1 SGHTA, CDR2 FQGNSA. Trimming removed 5 bases from V and 8 bases from J, with 12 bases in between. CDR3 loop: CASSPDRFGYTF. The CDR3 DNA reads as TGTGCCAGCAGCCCCGACAGATTCGGCTACACCTTC. Supplemented by reference TRBV7-2 and TRBJ1-2, the full variable domain reads GAGVSQSPSNKVTEKGKDVELRCDPISGHTALYWYRQSLGQGLEFLIYFQGNSAPDKSGLPSDRFSAERTGGSVSTLTIQRTQQEDSAVYLCASSPDRFGYTFGSGTRLTVV.

There are a few counts of this clonotype. The chain links TRBV29-1 to TRBJ2-3, with a tentative D call TRBD2 (5 bases). Germline values: CDR1 SQVTM, CDR2 ANQGSEA. Trimming left V 6 bases short and J 6 bases short, with 16 bases between. The CDR3 has 13 residues. CDR3 amino acids: CSVVASGRDTQYF. The CDR3 DNA follows: TGCAGCGTGGTAGCCAGCGGAAGGGATACGCAGTATTTT.

The genes are TRBV6-5 and TRBJ2-7; the match to TRBD1 covers 9 bases. The CDR3 loop spans 13 amino acids. V lost 6 bases to trimming and J lost 7 bases; unmatched junction nucleotides: 7. Germline-derived CDR1 and CDR2 are MNHEY and SVGAGI. CDR3 sequence: CASSLGQGGEQYF. The CDR3 DNA is TGTGCCAGCAGCCTGGGACAGGGAGGTGAGCAGTACTTC.

This clonotype was counted only a few times. This chain connects TRBV29-1 to TRBJ2-1, with unresolved D. V dropped 8 bases and J dropped 4 bases, with 6 bases sitting between them. CDR3 length equals 10 residues. The germline gives CDR1 SQVTM, CDR2 ANQGSEA. The DNA of the CDR3 is TGCAGCCTAGGATACAATGAGCAGTTCTTC. Protein: CSLGYNEQFF.

This clonotype was seen only once. This sequence joins TRBV5-8 and TRBJ1-1; D perhaps matches TRBD1 (5 bases). Germline assignment: CDR1 SGHTS and CDR2 YDEGEE. V was trimmed by 3 bases and J by 5 bases, leaving 14 bases between them. The CDR3 totals 14 residues. CDR3 in DNA: TGTGCCAGCAGCTATGACAGTCGGTTTACTGAAGCTTTCTTT. Protein product: CASSYDSRFTEAFF.

The chain employs TRBV19 and TRBJ2-1; D is undetermined. Germline V gene data show CDR1 as LNHDA and CDR2 as SQIVND (reference sequence). The CDR3 contains 13 residues. V lost 5 bases and J lost 9, with 14 bases in between. The CDR3 DNA follows: TGTGCCAGTAGTTTGGCAGGTTGGGGTGAGCAGTTCTTC. It specifies CASSLAGWGEQFF.

This clonotype appeared a few times. The gene calls are TRBV7-6 and TRBJ2-5; 7 bases align to TRBD1. The CDR3 covers 15 residues. Germline V gives CDR1 SGHVS, CDR2 FNYEAQ. V lost 1 base to trimming and J lost 2 bases; unmatched junction nucleotides: 4. The CDR3 here is CASSLGTGPQETQYF. DNA for the CDR3: TGTGCCAGCAGCTTAGGGACAGGACCTCAAGAGACCCAGTACTTC.

The rearrangement links TRBV5-4 to TRBJ2-3, with 7 bases that match TRBD1. The CDR3 spans 16 residues. V gave up 3 bases and J gave up 6 bases; unmatched junction bases: 13. In germline, CDR1 is SGHNT, CDR2 YYREEE (reference sequence). The CDR3 sequence is CASSYRDRKTRDTQYF. The CDR3 DNA reads TGTGCCAGCAGCTACCGGGACAGAAAAACGAGGGATACGCAGTATTTT.

The chain is built from TRBV12-3 or TRBV12-4 and TRBJ1-1; 9 nucleotides agree with TRBD1. This CDR3 spans 15 amino acids. Trimming took 3 bases from V and 5 from J; bases not matched to a gene: 7. The CDR3 DNA sequence: TGTGCCAGCAGTTTTTATGGGACAGGGTTAACTGAAGCTTTCTTT. Encoded protein: CASSFYGTGLTEAFF.

The chain joins TRBV12-3 or TRBV12-4 to TRBJ2-5, with D uncertain. Deletions cut 6 bases from V and 4 bases from J, with 9 bases between. CDR3 length: 12 residues. CDR3 sequence: CASSRARETQYF. Written as DNA, the CDR3 is TGTGCCAGCAGCCGAGCTAGAGAGACCCAGTACTTC.

The gene calls are TRBV6-2 or TRBV6-3 and TRBJ2-3; D is unclear. Between the trimmed V and J ends, which lost 6 bases and 3 bases, there was a span of 16 bases. This CDR3 comprises 15 residues. Germline V gene lookup returns CDR1 MNHEY and CDR2 SVGEGT. The CDR3 reads CASRRVQQDTDTQYF. The DNA of the CDR3 is TGTGCCAGCAGAAGGGTTCAGCAAGATACAGATACGCAGTATTTT.

This clonotype was seen only a few times. The gene calls are TRBV7-9 and TRBJ2-3, with 13 bases that match TRBD2. Germline V gene sequence: CDR1 SEHNR, CDR2 FQNEAQ (reference sequence). The CDR3 contains 18 residues. The junction had 12 bases not matched to a gene; V was cut back by 5 bases and J by 4 bases. CDR3 sequence: CASSNDGGLAGEADTQYF. CDR3 in DNA: TGTGCCAGCAGCAACGATGGTGGACTAGCGGGGGAGGCAGATACGCAGTATTTT.